This T cell receptor beta chain was documented in a study of beta chain features in type 1 diabetes. The study, taken as a whole, reports: All four CD4+ subsets of Type 1 diabetes patients contained TCRB CDR3s that were moderately but significantly shorter.

This clone has a handful of counts. What it recognizes is unknown. The germline CDR1 and CDR2 sequences are SGHRS and YFSETQ. The ends lost 0 bases at V and 8 bases at J; junction bases unmatched: 3. There are 13 residues in the CDR3. The whole isolated RNA underwent reverse transcription, so sequencing captured expressed TCRB transcripts. Libraries were prepared by immunoSEQ multiplex PCR; TCRdb keeps only in-frame clonotypes and omits some of them. Of under 200,000 clones in the sample, around 8.3% are singletons; the top ten hold 0.45% to 0.6%. This clonotype originated in a woman between 18 and 29 years old with type 1 diabetes. This chain uses TRBV5-1 with TRBJ2-3; TRBD1 aligns across 7 bases. The sample comprised central memory CD4+ T cells from blood. CDR3 region: CASSLDRGGTQYF. The CDR3 DNA follows: TGCGCCAGCAGCTTGGACAGGGGTGGTACGCAGTATTTT.